Below are 18 T cell receptor beta chains sequenced from a single sample in a study of blood T cell repertoires in COVID-19. Sequencing was performed with immunoSEQ multiplex PCR; in TCRdb, only in-frame clones are kept and a portion is missing. This table has about 98,000 clones, 82% appearing once. Sequences were obtained from peripheral blood. These TCRs come from a man between 70 and 80 years old with active or convalescent COVID-19.

This CDR3 is CASVGLLGNQETQYF. CDR3 in DNA: TGTGCCAGCGTGGGATTACTAGGGAACCAAGAGACCCAGTACTTC. This chain connects TRBV19 to TRBJ2-5; D is possibly TRBD2 (5 bases). Germline CDR1 is LNHDA and CDR2 is SQIVND (reference sequence). The CDR3 length is 15 residues. V was trimmed by 9 bases and J by 0 bases, leaving 17 bases between them.

The gene calls are TRBV4-3 and TRBJ2-2; tentatively, D is TRBD1 (6 bases). V lost 1 base and J lost 1, with 16 bases in between. The CDR3 sequence is 18 residues long. Germline CDR1 and CDR2: LGHNA and YSLEER. CDR3 sequence reads: CASSQAWGHRGNTGELFF. CDR3 sequence (DNA): TGCGCCAGCAGCCAAGCATGGGGGCATAGAGGGAACACCGGGGAGCTGTTTTTT.

The V and J genes are TRBV7-9 and TRBJ2-7, with TRBD1 matching 12 bases. The CDR3 length is 15 residues. Germline values: CDR1 SEHNR, CDR2 FQNEAQ (reference sequence). The V gene end was trimmed by 5 bases and the J gene end by 4 bases; junction bases not matched to a gene: 6. The chain's CDR3 is CASSPGTGGKYEQYF. The CDR3 bases are TGTGCCAGCAGCCCAGGGACAGGGGGCAAGTACGAGCAGTACTTC.

The rearrangement uses TRBV7-8 and TRBJ1-6; TRBD1 matches 10 bases. The CDR3 consists of 16 residues. Germline CDR1 and CDR2: SGHVS and FQNEAQ. V lost 6 bases and J lost 3; bases outside the gene matches: 5. CDR3 region: CASSRQGANYNSPLHF. The CDR3 DNA reads as TGTGCCAGCAGTCGACAGGGGGCCAACTATAATTCACCCCTCCACTTT.

This clone was detected once. The genes are TRBV25-1 and TRBJ1-1, with TRBD1 identical over 10 bases. Germline trimming cut 4 bases from V and 3 bases from J; bases unmatched to any gene: 8. Germline values: CDR1 MGHDK, CDR2 SYGVNS. This CDR3 comprises 16 residues. The CDR3 reads CASSAGTGVGYTEAFF. The CDR3 DNA reads as TGTGCCAGCAGTGCGGGGACAGGGGTCGGATACACTGAAGCTTTCTTT. The full variable domain, rest sourced from reference TRBV25-1 and TRBJ1-1, is EADIYQTPRYLVIGTGKKITLECSQTMGHDKMYWYQQDPGMELHLIHYSYGVNSTEKGDLSSESTVSRIRTEHFPLTLESARPSHTSQYLCASSAGTGVGYTEAFFGQGTRLTVV.

The rearrangement joins TRBV3-1 (or the pseudogene TRBV3-2) to TRBJ2-1, with D possibly being TRBD2 (6 bases). In germline, CDR1 is LGHDT, CDR2 YNNKEL (reference sequence). The CDR3 covers 17 residues. V dropped 1 base and J dropped 8 bases, with 21 bases sitting between them. The CDR3 spells CASSQGKGTLPSDEQFF. DNA of the CDR3: TGTGCCAGCAGCCAAGGAAAGGGGACTTTACCTTCGGATGAGCAGTTCTTC.

The chain has TRBV6-2 or TRBV6-3 and TRBJ2-7; D may be TRBD1 (5 bases). Germline-derived CDR1 and CDR2 are MNHEY and SVGEGT. The CDR3 spans 13 residues. With 2 bases removed from V and 6 bases from J, the gap between germline ends came to 11 bases. The CDR3 protein is CASSYPTGSEQYF. CDR3 in DNA: TGTGCCAGCAGTTACCCCACAGGCAGCGAGCAGTACTTC.

This chain uses TRBV18 with TRBJ1-1; D is uncertain. CDR1 is KGHSH, CDR2 LQKENI, per germline. Trimming pared 6 bases from V and 1 base from J, leaving 15 bases between. The CDR3 sequence is 15 residues long. CDR3 DNA: TGTGCCAGCTCCCAGTCGCACCAGGAGAACACTGAAGCTTTCTTT. Encoded protein: CASSQSHQENTEAFF.

J is TRBJ2-1 and V is TRBV18; TRBD1 matches 7 bases. The CDR3 totals 15 residues. From germline, CDR1 is KGHSH and CDR2 LQKENI. Trimming removed 3 bases from V and 1 base from J; junction bases left unmatched: 3. CDR3 in DNA: TGTGCCAGCTCACCCCTGACAGGGTCCTACAATGAGCAGTTCTTC. Protein sequence: CASSPLTGSYNEQFF.

V and J are TRBV2 and TRBJ2-2, with a weak D call TRBD1 (7 bases). CDR3 length equals 15 residues. Between the trimmed V and J ends, which lost 4 bases and 6 bases, there was a span of 15 bases. Looked up from germline, CDR1 is SNHLY and CDR2 is FYNNEI. The CDR3 DNA follows: TGTGCCAGCAGTGCTTCAGGGGGGTTGGCCGGGGAGCTGTTTTTT. It encodes CASSASGGLAGELFF.

J is TRBJ2-3 and V is TRBV7-2, with 13 bases identical to TRBD2. Trimming took 3 bases from V and 2 from J; bases not matched to a gene: 5. CDR3 size: 17 residues. Germline lookup yields CDR1 SGHTA and CDR2 FQGNSA. CDR3 sequence reads: CASSFPLAGGPTDTQYF. For the CDR3, the DNA is TGTGCCAGCAGCTTTCCACTAGCGGGGGGGCCCACAGATACGCAGTATTTT. The variable domain in full, with the rest retrieved from reference TRBV7-2 and TRBJ2-3, is GAGVSQSPSNKVTEKGKDVELRCDPISGHTALYWYRQSLGQGLEFLIYFQGNSAPDKSGLPSDRFSAERTGGSVSTLTIQRTQQEDSAVYLCASSFPLAGGPTDTQYFGPGTRLTVL.

This clone has just a few counts. The chain joins TRBV7-3 to TRBJ2-7; 8 nucleotides line up with TRBD2. Germline CDR1 SGHTA, CDR2 FQGTGA. This CDR3 has 16 amino acids. V dropped 8 bases and J dropped 0; count of bases not matched to a gene: 12. The CDR3 is CASGPSLAAFSYEQYF. The CDR3 DNA sequence: TGTGCCAGCGGCCCCTCACTAGCGGCCTTCTCCTACGAGCAGTACTTC. Supplemented by reference TRBV7-3 and TRBJ2-7, the full variable domain reads GAGVSQTPSNKVTEKGKYVELRCDPISGHTALYWYRQSLGQGPEFLIYFQGTGAADDSGLPNDRFFAVRPEGSVSTLKIQRTERGDSAVYLCASGPSLAAFSYEQYFGPGTRLTVT.

This rearrangement joins TRBV10-3 to TRBJ1-5, with D possibly TRBD1 on 5 matching bases. V was clipped by 6 bases and J by 4 bases, with 13 bases between them. CDR1 ENHRY and CDR2 SYGVKD come from the germline V gene. The CDR3 has 14 residues. The chain's CDR3 is CAISQTGLNQPQHF. For the CDR3, the DNA is TGTGCCATCAGCCAAACAGGCTTAAATCAGCCCCAGCATTTT.

The chain carries TRBV7-3 and TRBJ1-1; perhaps TRBD1 as D (6 bases). V lost 4 bases, J lost 1 base, and 7 bases lay in between. The CDR3 sequence is 13 residues long. CDR1 and CDR2 from the germline V gene are SGHTA and FQGTGA. The CDR3 DNA is TGTGCCAGCAGCTCGGACAGGAACACTGAAGCTTTCTTT. Protein: CASSSDRNTEAFF.

This clone was observed a single time. J is TRBJ2-1 and V is TRBV10-3; D is undetermined. The germline V gene encodes CDR1 ENHRY and CDR2 SYGVKD. This CDR3 is built from 16 residues. V was cut by 3 bases and J by 0 bases, with 12 bases left in between. The CDR3: CAISDRTRSSYNEQFF. The CDR3 bases are TGTGCCATCAGTGATCGCACACGGAGCTCCTACAATGAGCAGTTCTTC.

This clone is a singleton in its sample. The J gene is TRBJ2-2, the V gene TRBV7-8, with 8 bases identical to TRBD1. This CDR3 has 15 amino acids. Germline CDR1 reads SGHVS; CDR2 reads FQNEAQ. V shed 4 bases and J 0 bases; nucleotides not matched to a gene: 1. As DNA, the CDR3 is TGTGCCAGCAGCTCGACAGGGGCGAACACCGGGGAGCTGTTTTTT. Residues: CASSSTGANTGELFF.

V gene TRBV4-1 combines with J gene TRBJ2-7; 8 nucleotides agree with TRBD1. The CDR3 loop spans 13 amino acids. Unmatched junction bases numbered 1, after V lost 2 bases and J lost 4 bases. CDR1 is MGHRA, CDR2 YSYEKL, per germline. The CDR3 protein is CASSQYRGYEQYF. For the CDR3, the DNA is TGCGCCAGCAGCCAATACAGGGGGTACGAGCAGTACTTC.

The chain carries TRBV30 and TRBJ2-7; D gene unclear. V shed 2 bases and J shed 3 bases, with 8 bases lying between them. CDR3 length: 12 amino acids. Germline CDR1 is GTSNPN and CDR2 is SVGIG (reference sequence). In DNA form, the CDR3 reads TGTGCCTGGAGTAGTGGCAGCTACGAGCAGTACTTC. Its protein product is CAWSSGSYEQYF.